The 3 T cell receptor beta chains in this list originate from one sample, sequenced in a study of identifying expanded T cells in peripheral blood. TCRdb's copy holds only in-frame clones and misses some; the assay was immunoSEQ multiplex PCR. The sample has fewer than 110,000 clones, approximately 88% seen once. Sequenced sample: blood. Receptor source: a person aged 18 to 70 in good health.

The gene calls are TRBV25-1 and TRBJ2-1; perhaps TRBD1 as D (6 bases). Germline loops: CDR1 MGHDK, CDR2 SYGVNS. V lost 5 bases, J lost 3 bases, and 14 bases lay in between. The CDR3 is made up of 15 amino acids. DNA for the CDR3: TGTGCCAGCAGTAACTCAGGGGACCTCTACAATGAGCAGTTCTTC. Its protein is CASSNSGDLYNEQFF.

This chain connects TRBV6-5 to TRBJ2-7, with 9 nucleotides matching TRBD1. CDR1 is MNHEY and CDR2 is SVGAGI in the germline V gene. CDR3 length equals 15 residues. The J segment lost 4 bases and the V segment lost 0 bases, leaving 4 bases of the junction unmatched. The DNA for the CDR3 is TGTGCCAGCAGTTACTCGGGGGACAGGGAATACGAGCAGTACTTC. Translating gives CASSYSGDREYEQYF.

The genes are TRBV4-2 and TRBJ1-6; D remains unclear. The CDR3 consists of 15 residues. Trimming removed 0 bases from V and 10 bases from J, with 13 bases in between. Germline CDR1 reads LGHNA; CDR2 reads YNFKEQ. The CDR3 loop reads CASSQDLSKGSPLHF. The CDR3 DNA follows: TGTGCCAGCAGCCAAGATCTGAGTAAGGGATCACCCCTCCACTTT.